The clone carrying this T cell receptor beta chain turned up a few times. Its antigen is not identified. This entry comes from a study of vaccination and CD4 T cells after COVID-19. In the study overall: The convalescent population consisted of six males and four females, two of whom were of Hispanic ethnicity.

Cultured CD4+ T cell DNA underwent sequencing with the Oncomine TCR Beta short-read assay. Cultured CD4+ T cells yielded the extracted genomic DNA. One entry per CDR3 protein, called by TCRdb with MiXCR from the PCR reads. This sample carries about 22,000 distinct CDR3 sequences, around two fifths of them seen once, and the ten largest clones take 25% to 30%. Time point defined: late sampling 161 to 241 days after vaccination in a few convalescent patients. Stated treatment: approximately nine-day PBMC culture with coronavirus spike peptide pools or control peptides (ViraFEST assay). Peptide-pool expansion of antigen-specific T cells preceded TCR sequencing in ViraFEST. The authors replaced half the medium with fresh IL-2 medium on days 3 and 7. CDR1 SGHNT and CDR2 YYREEE come from the germline V gene (reference sequence). V shed 4 bases and J shed 5 bases, with 15 bases lying between them. The CDR3 runs to 14 residues.

The material sequenced was CD4+ T cells from blood, cultured in vitro, taken about 7 months after SARS-CoV-2 vaccination. The sequence was obtained from a human donor who had recovered from COVID-19. The chain recombines TRBV5-4 with TRBJ1-2, with D perhaps TRBD1 (6 bases). In DNA form, the CDR3 reads TGTGCCAGCAGCAGCCCACAGGGATCGTATGGCTACACCTTC. Its protein is CASSSPQGSYGYTF.